This T cell receptor beta chain originates from a study of OX40 agonist ivuxolimab in advanced cancers. The overall study: Ivuxolimab, which is an agonistic anti-OX40 (CD134) antibody, was administered to the patients. Patients were dosed intravenously with ivuxolimab at 0.01 to 10 mg/kg every 2 weeks. Enrollees could have had prior anti-PD-1, anti-PD-L1 or anti-CTLA-4 therapy, which approximately 38% had received. Whole-study results and caveats: CD8+ T cells (on average) carried more expanded clones than CD4+ T cells.

Assay used: immunoSEQ multiplex PCR; TCRdb lists only in-frame clones, some missing. The sample consists of 50,000 to 70,000 clones, about 90% of them appearing once. A remark on this clone: Antigen specificity is unknown.

The CDR3 sequence is 12 residues long. The germline V gene has CDR1 SEHNR and CDR2 FQNEAQ (reference sequence). This sequence originates from an adult with an advanced solid tumor such as melanoma, head and neck, liver or kidney cancer. Sequences were derived from CD4+ or CD8+ T cells sorted from blood, sampled in a trial of the OX40 agonist ivuxolimab. V usage is TRBV7-9 and J usage is TRBJ1-4; tentative D call: TRBD1 (6 bases). The CDR3 region is CAAGTRSEKLFF. In DNA form, the CDR3 reads TGTGCAGCGGGGACAAGGAGTGAAAAACTGTTTTTT.